This T cell receptor (beta chain) was sequenced during a study of blood T cell repertoires in COVID-19. Study background: COVID-19 samples collected from the United States, Italy and Spain covered acute and convalescent phases. The analysed material was cDNA or gDNA that came from T cells, B-cell-depleted T cells, or PBMCs.

In the authors' methods: For nucleated cells, counts were estimated from reference gene primer amplification. Generated by immunoSEQ multiplex PCR, the TCRdb table keeps only in-frame clones and is missing some. The V and J calls and the clone size are those of that table, but D and trimming were determined from the DNA. The repertoire holds about 260,000 clones, with roughly 90% as singletons. CDR1 SGHAT and CDR2 FQNNGV come from the germline V gene. The CDR3 has 15 amino acids. The trim removed 5 bases at V and 1 base at J, leaving 6 bases unmatched. This chain links TRBV11-2 with TRBJ1-1; 8 bases line up with TRBD1. Sequences were obtained from peripheral blood. This receptor was taken from a human donor in a cohort sampled during active COVID-19. CDR3 sequence reads: CASSPLTGANTEAFF. DNA of the CDR3: TGTGCCAGCAGCCCGCTGACAGGGGCGAACACTGAAGCTTTCTTT.